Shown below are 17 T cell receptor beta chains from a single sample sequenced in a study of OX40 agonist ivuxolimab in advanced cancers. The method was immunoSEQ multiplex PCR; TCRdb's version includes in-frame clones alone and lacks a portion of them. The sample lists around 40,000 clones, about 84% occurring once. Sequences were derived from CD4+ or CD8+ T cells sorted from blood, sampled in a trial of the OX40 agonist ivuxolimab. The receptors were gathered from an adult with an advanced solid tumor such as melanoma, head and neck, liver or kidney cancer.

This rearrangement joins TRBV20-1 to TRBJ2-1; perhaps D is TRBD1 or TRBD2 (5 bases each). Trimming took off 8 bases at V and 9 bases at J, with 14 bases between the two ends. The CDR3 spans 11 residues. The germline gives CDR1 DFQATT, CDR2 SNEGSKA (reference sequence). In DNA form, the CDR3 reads TGCAGTTCCGACAGACTACCTGAGCAGTTCTTC. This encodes CSSDRLPEQFF.

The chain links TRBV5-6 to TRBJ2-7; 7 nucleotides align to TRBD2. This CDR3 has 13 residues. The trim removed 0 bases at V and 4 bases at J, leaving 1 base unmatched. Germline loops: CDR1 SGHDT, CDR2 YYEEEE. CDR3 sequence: CASSLGGGYEQYF. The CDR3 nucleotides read TGTGCCAGCAGCTTGGGGGGAGGGTACGAGCAGTACTTC.

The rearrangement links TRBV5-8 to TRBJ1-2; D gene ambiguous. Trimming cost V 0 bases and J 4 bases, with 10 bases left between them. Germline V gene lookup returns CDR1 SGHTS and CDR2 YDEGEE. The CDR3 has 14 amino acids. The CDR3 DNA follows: TGTGCCAGCAGCTTGGCCACATCTTTCTATGGCTACACCTTC. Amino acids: CASSLATSFYGYTF.

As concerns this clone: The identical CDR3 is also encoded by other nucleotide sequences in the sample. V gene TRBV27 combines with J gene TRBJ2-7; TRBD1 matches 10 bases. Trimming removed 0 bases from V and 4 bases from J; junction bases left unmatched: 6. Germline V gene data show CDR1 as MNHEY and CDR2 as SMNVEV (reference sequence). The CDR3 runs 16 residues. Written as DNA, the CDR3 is TGTGCCAGCAGTTTATCCGCAGGGACAGGGGTTTACGAGCAGTACTTC. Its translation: CASSLSAGTGVYEQYF.

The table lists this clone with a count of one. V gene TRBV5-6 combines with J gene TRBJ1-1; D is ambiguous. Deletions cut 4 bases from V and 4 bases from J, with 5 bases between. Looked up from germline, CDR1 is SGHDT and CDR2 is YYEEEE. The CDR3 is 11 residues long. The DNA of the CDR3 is TGTGCCAGCAGCATCGCCACTGAAGCTTTCTTT. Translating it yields CASSIATEAFF.

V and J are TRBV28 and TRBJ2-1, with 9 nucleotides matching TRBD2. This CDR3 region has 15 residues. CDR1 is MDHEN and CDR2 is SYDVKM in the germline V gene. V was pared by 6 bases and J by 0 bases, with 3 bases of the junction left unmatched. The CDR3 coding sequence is TGTGCCAGCAGGAAGGGACTAGCCTCCTACAATGAGCAGTTCTTC. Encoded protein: CASRKGLASYNEQFF.

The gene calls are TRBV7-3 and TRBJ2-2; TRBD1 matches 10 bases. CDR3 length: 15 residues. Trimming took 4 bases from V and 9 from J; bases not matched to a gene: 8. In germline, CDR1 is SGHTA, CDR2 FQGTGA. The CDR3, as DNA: TGTGCCAGCAGCTCCGGGACAGGGGATTACCGGGAGCTGTTTTTT. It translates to CASSSGTGDYRELFF.

As DNA, the CDR3 is TGTGCCAGCAGTGTGGGACAGGGAATCTCCTACGAGCAGTACTTC. Protein sequence: CASSVGQGISYEQYF. The chain carries TRBV6-1 and TRBJ2-7, with 9 bases lining up with TRBD1. Germline assignment: CDR1 MNHNS and CDR2 SASEGT. The CDR3 has 15 residues. Losses at the gene ends were 4 bases for V and 0 bases for J; bases not matched to a gene: 4.

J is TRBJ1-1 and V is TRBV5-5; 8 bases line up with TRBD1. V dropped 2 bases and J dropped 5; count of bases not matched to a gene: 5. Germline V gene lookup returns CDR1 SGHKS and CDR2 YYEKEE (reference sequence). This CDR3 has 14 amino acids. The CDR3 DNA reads TGTGCCAGCAGCTTCGACAGGGGCTTTACTGAAGCTTTCTTT. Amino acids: CASSFDRGFTEAFF.

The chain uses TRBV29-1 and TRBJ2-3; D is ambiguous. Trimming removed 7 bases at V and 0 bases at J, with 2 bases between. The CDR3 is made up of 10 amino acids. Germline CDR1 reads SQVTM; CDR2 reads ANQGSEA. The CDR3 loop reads CSASTDTQYF. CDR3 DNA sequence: TGCAGCGCCAGCACAGATACGCAGTATTTT.

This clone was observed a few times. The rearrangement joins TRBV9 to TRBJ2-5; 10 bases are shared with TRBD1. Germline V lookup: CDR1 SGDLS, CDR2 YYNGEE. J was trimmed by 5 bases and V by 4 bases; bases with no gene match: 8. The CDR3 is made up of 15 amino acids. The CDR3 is CASSPGTGALETQYF. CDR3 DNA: TGTGCCAGCAGCCCAGGGACAGGGGCGCTGGAGACCCAGTACTTC.

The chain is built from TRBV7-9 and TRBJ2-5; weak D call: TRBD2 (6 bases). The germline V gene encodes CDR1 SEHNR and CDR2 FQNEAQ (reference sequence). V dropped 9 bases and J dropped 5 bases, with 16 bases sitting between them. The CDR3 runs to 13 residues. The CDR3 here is CASLRLDGETQYF. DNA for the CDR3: TGTGCCAGTCTAAGACTAGATGGGGAGACCCAGTACTTC. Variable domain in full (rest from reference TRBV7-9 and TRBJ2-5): DTGVSQNPRHKITKRGQNVTFRCDPISEHNRLYWYRQTLGQGPEFLTYFQNEAQLEKSRLLSDRFSAERPKGSFSTLEIQRTEQGDSAMYLCASLRLDGETQYFGPGTRLLVL.

DNA of the CDR3: TGTGCCAGTAGTGAGGGAAGGGATGGCTACACCTTC. This translates into CASSEGRDGYTF. The rearrangement links TRBV19 to TRBJ1-2; D unclear. This CDR3 is 12 amino acids long. CDR1 LNHDA and CDR2 SQIVND come from the germline V gene (reference sequence). Trimming removed 5 bases from V and 6 bases from J, with 10 bases in between.

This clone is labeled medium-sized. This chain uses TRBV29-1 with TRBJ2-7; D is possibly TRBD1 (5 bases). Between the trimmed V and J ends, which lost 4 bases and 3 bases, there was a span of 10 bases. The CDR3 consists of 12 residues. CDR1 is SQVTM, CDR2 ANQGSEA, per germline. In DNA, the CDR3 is TGCAGCGTTGCTGACAGTTACTACGAGCAGTACTTC. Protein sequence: CSVADSYYEQYF.

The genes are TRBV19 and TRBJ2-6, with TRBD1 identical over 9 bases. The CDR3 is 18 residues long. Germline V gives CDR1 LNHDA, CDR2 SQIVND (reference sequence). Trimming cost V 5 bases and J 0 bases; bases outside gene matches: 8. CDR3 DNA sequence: TGTGCCAGTAGTCCCCAGACAGGGGGTTACTCTGGGGCCAACGTCCTGACTTTC. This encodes CASSPQTGGYSGANVLTF.

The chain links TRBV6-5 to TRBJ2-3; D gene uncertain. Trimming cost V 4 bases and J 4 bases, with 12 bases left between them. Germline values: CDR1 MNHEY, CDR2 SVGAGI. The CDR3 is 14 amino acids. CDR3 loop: CASSFGLSSDTQYF. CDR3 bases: TGTGCCAGCAGTTTTGGGCTCAGTTCAGATACGCAGTATTTT.

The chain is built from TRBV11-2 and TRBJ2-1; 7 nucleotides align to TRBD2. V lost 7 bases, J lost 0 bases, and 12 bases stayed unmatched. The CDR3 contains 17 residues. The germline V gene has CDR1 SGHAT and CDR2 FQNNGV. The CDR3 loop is CASTPFSGGSSYNEQFF. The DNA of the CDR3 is TGTGCCAGCACCCCCTTTTCCGGCGGGAGCTCCTACAATGAGCAGTTCTTC.